A single sample is the source of the 21 T cell receptor beta chains below, sequenced in a study of human T cells and chemical hapten exposure. TCRdb reprocessed the RACE reads with MiXCR, giving one entry per CDR3 protein. The table records roughly 120,000 distinct CDR3 sequences, roughly 12% of them present only once. As for time point: pre-sensitization, week 0. Treatment defined: therapeutic diphenylcyclopropenone sensitization with weekly scalp DPC. The input for sequencing was whole blood, taken in connection with sensitization to the hapten diphenylcyclopropenone (DPC). The receptors were sampled from a woman aged 18-29 years with alopecia areata. Some clones in this sample may be carry-over from other donors' samples.

This clonotype was found a few times. The gene calls are TRBV5-5 and TRBJ1-2, with 7 bases matching TRBD1. The V gene's germline CDR1 is SGHKS and CDR2 YYEKEE (reference sequence). The CDR3 covers 13 residues. J gave up 8 bases and V 4 bases, and 8 bases lay outside the gene matches. The CDR3: CASSPTGVWGYTF. The CDR3 nucleotides are TGTGCCAGCAGCCCAACAGGGGTGTGGGGCTACACCTTC.

This clonotype was picked up a small number of times. This sequence joins TRBV7-9 and TRBJ2-5, with D unresolved. The CDR3 covers 14 residues. V gave up 1 base and J gave up 7 bases, with 13 bases separating them. Germline CDR1 and CDR2: SEHNR and FQNEAQ (reference sequence). The CDR3 DNA is TGTGCCAGCAGCTTAGTGAGCTATAAGGGGACCCAGTACTTC. Its protein product is CASSLVSYKGTQYF. The full variable domain, completed using reference TRBV7-9 and TRBJ2-5, is DTGVSQNPRHKITKRGQNVTFRCDPISEHNRLYWYRQTLGQGPEFLTYFQNEAQLEKSRLLSDRFSAERPKGSFSTLEIQRTEQGDSAMYLCASSLVSYKGTQYFGPGTRLLVL.

The rearrangement joins TRBV7-2 to TRBJ2-7; the match to TRBD1 covers 8 bases. Germline V gives CDR1 SGHTA, CDR2 FQGNSA. After removal of 6 bases from V and 0 bases from J, the junction contained 4 bases not matched to a gene. The CDR3 consists of 14 residues. The CDR3 protein is CASSPGQDSYEQYF. The CDR3 DNA reads TGTGCCAGCAGTCCGGGACAGGACTCCTACGAGCAGTACTTC.

The chain uses TRBV7-6 and TRBJ2-3; weak D call: TRBD1 (5 bases). Deletions cut 2 bases from V and 3 bases from J, with 9 bases between. The CDR3 has 14 residues. The germline gives CDR1 SGHVS, CDR2 FNYEAQ. In nucleotides, the CDR3 is TGTGCCAGCAGCTTAAAGGGGCAGACAGATACGCAGTATTTT. It translates to CASSLKGQTDTQYF.

This clonotype was seen ten or more times. The J gene is TRBJ2-3, the V gene TRBV12-3 or TRBV12-4; 9 bases fit TRBD2. Trimming took 2 bases from V and 2 from J; bases not matched to a gene: 5. This CDR3 is built from 16 residues. CDR3 protein: CASSLRAGGPTDTQYF. DNA for the CDR3: TGTGCCAGCAGTTTAAGAGCGGGGGGCCCCACAGATACGCAGTATTTT.

The chain links TRBV5-6 to TRBJ2-1; 7 nucleotides agree with TRBD1. The germline CDR1 and CDR2 sequences are SGHDT and YYEEEE. The CDR3 spans 17 residues. Losses at the gene ends were 3 bases for V and 4 bases for J; bases not matched to a gene: 13. CDR3 in amino acids: CASSSPLGQSTYNEQFF. The CDR3 DNA follows: TGTGCCAGCAGCTCGCCCCTGGGACAGAGTACTTACAATGAGCAGTTCTTC.

The chain joins TRBV7-9 to TRBJ2-5, with D unclear. The CDR3 covers 15 residues. Trimming pared 5 bases from V and 3 bases from J, leaving 16 bases between. In germline, CDR1 is SEHNR, CDR2 FQNEAQ (reference sequence). DNA of the CDR3: TGTGCCAGCAGCCCCGTTCGCTGGAACAAAGAGACCCAGTACTTC. Its translation: CASSPVRWNKETQYF.

This chain links TRBV29-1 with TRBJ1-2, with a possible D match to TRBD1 (5 bases). This CDR3 is 12 amino acids long. V shed 2 bases and J shed 8 bases, with 12 bases lying between them. Germline V lookup: CDR1 SQVTM, CDR2 ANQGSEA. Here the CDR3 reads CSVESGAEGYTF. As DNA, the CDR3 is TGCAGCGTTGAATCCGGGGCAGAGGGCTACACCTTC.

A few counts support this clonotype. The chain uses TRBV12-3 or TRBV12-4 and TRBJ1-2; D ambiguous. V was pared by 9 bases and J by 6 bases, with 20 bases between. The CDR3 spans 14 residues. In DNA form, the CDR3 reads TGTGCCAGTTCGGTTCAGCTGACTCCTAATGGCTACACCTTC. Translating it yields CASSVQLTPNGYTF.

This clonotype showed up just a few times. V usage is TRBV20-1 and J usage is TRBJ2-7; unclear D gene. Trimming removed 0 bases at V and 6 bases at J, with 15 bases between. CDR1 and CDR2 (germline): DFQATT, SNEGSKA (reference sequence). CDR3 length equals 14 residues. CDR3 sequence (DNA): TGCAGTGCTAGAGATCTTGTTGATCCTATCGAGCAGTACTTC. This gives the protein CSARDLVDPIEQYF.

This clonotype turned up a few times. J is TRBJ2-3 and V is TRBV29-1, with 7 positions matching TRBD2. After removal of 6 bases from V and 3 bases from J, the junction contained 9 bases not matched to a gene. Germline CDR1 reads SQVTM; CDR2 reads ANQGSEA. The CDR3 sequence is 14 residues long. The CDR3 nucleotides read TGCAGCGTCCGGGCCCCGGGGGGAACAGATACGCAGTATTTT. Its translation: CSVRAPGGTDTQYF.

The chain couples TRBV11-2 to TRBJ1-2; D unclear. The germline V gene encodes CDR1 SGHAT and CDR2 FQNNGV. Trimming removed 5 bases at V and 7 bases at J, with 14 bases between. The CDR3 is made up of 13 amino acids. CDR3 bases: TGTGCCAGCAGCCTGGACTTTCCTGGTGGCTACACCTTC. It yields the protein CASSLDFPGGYTF.

There are many counts of this clonotype. V usage is TRBV21-1 and J usage is TRBJ2-7; TRBD1 is taken as the D call from the table, unchecked against the DNA. TRBV21-1 is a known pseudogene. The CDR3 runs to 16 residues. CDR3 in DNA: TGTGCCAGCAGCGCGACTCCCCGGGACAACACCTACGAGCAGTACTTC. Protein product: CASSATPRDNTYEQYF.

The V and J genes are TRBV28 and TRBJ2-7; 7 bases agree with TRBD1. The CDR3 loop spans 17 amino acids. In germline, CDR1 is MDHEN, CDR2 SYDVKM. Trimming took 6 bases from V and 0 from J; bases not matched to a gene: 14. The CDR3 region has the DNA TGTGCCAGCAGCCTACCCCCCTCGACAGGGTCCTCCTACGAGCAGTACTTC. Its translation: CASSLPPSTGSSYEQYF.

This clonotype appeared many times. The rearrangement joins TRBV10-2 to TRBJ2-7, with 11 bases matching TRBD2. The ends lost 7 bases at V and 2 bases at J; junction bases unmatched: 4. This CDR3 has 14 residues. Germline V gives CDR1 WSHSY, CDR2 SAAADI. CDR3 residues: CASTPGLAAYEQYF. CDR3 coding DNA: TGCGCCAGCACACCGGGACTAGCGGCCTACGAGCAGTACTTC.

The chain carries TRBV9 and TRBJ2-1; D possibly corresponds to TRBD1 (7 bases). The CDR3 consists of 15 residues. Trimming removed 2 bases from V and 9 bases from J, with 18 bases in between. The germline V gene has CDR1 SGDLS and CDR2 YYNGEE. CDR3 sequence reads: CASSVEGARAGEQFF. The CDR3 nucleotides are TGTGCCAGCAGCGTGGAGGGGGCACGAGCTGGTGAGCAGTTCTTC.

The chain uses TRBV7-8 and TRBJ1-6; a possible D gene is TRBD1 (5 bases). The CDR3 loop spans 16 amino acids. The V gene lost 3 bases and the J gene lost 0 bases, with 9 bases spanning the gap. Germline-derived CDR1 and CDR2 are SGHVS and FQNEAQ. In nucleotides, the CDR3 is TGTGCCAGCAGCTTCGAAGGGGACTCCTATAATTCACCCCTCCACTTT. Protein product: CASSFEGDSYNSPLHF. Looking up the rest from reference TRBV7-8 and TRBJ1-6 gives the full variable domain: GAGVSQSPRYKVAKRGQDVALRCDPISGHVSLFWYQQALGQGPEFLTYFQNEAQLDKSGLPSDRFFAERPEGSVSTLKIQRTQQEDSAVYLCASSFEGDSYNSPLHFGNGTRLTVT.

About this clonotype itself: This may come from a read error, since a much larger clone is one base off. The chain joins TRBV6-2 or TRBV6-3 to TRBJ1-1; TRBD1 agrees at 9 bases. Germline V gene data show CDR1 as MNHEY and CDR2 as SVGEGT. The CDR3 spans 16 residues. The CDR3 reads CVSSSGDRGTATEAFF. The CDR3 region has the DNA TGTGTCAGCAGTTCAGGTGACAGGGGGACAGCCACTGAAGCTTTCTTT.

This clonotype turned up a few times. The chain is built from TRBV5-1 and TRBJ2-7; perhaps D is TRBD1 or TRBD2 (5 bases each). CDR3 length equals 15 residues. Germline CDR1 reads SGHRS; CDR2 reads YFSETQ. Trimming stripped 2 bases from V and 7 bases from J, with 19 bases between. Here the CDR3 DNA reads TGCGCCAGCAGCTTACGGGGCCCGCACACGTCGGAGCAGTACTTC. This encodes CASSLRGPHTSEQYF.

This chain links TRBV7-2 with TRBJ1-3; D gene uncertain. This CDR3 is 15 amino acids long. V shed 2 bases and J shed 2 bases, with 10 bases lying between them. Germline-derived CDR1 and CDR2 are SGHTA and FQGNSA. The CDR3 spells CASSLRQQTGNTIYF. Written as DNA, the CDR3 is TGTGCCAGCAGCTTACGTCAGCAGACTGGAAACACCATATATTTT. The variable domain in full, completed from reference TRBV7-2 and TRBJ1-3, reads GAGVSQSPSNKVTEKGKDVELRCDPISGHTALYWYRQSLGQGLEFLIYFQGNSAPDKSGLPSDRFSAERTGGSVSTLTIQRTQQEDSAVYLCASSLRQQTGNTIYFGEGSWLTVV.

This clonotype was counted a few times. This chain links TRBV6-6 with TRBJ2-2; no clear D gene. Germline V lookup: CDR1 MNHNY, CDR2 SVGAGI (reference sequence). The CDR3 is 16 amino acids. The V and J ends lost 0 bases and 7 bases respectively, with 15 bases between them. CDR3 sequence: CASSYSAEGQVGELFF. The DNA for the CDR3 is TGTGCCAGCAGTTACTCCGCTGAAGGCCAGGTCGGGGAGCTGTTTTTT.